What follows are 9 T cell receptor beta chains derived from one specimen sequenced in a study of radiation and T cells in renal cell carcinoma. Documented time point: blood 4 weeks post-SBRT, at nephrectomy. Treatment here: 15 Gy SBRT to primary tumor, nephrectomy 4 weeks later. Sequencing used immunoSEQ multiplex PCR; TCRdb keeps in-frame clones, though not all of them. The table lists some 150,000 clones, 70% to 90% of them singletons. The sample was blood, taken from a patient whose treatment included radiotherapy and nephrectomy. The source is a woman aged 45-65 years with renal cell carcinoma.

The J gene is TRBJ1-1, the V gene TRBV5-1; D ambiguous. V lost 2 bases and J lost 5, with 13 bases in between. Germline CDR1 is SGHRS and CDR2 is YFSETQ. The CDR3 extends over 14 amino acids. The CDR3 coding sequence is TGCGCCAGCAGCTTAACCCGGTCTGGGACTGAAGCTTTCTTT. Protein: CASSLTRSGTEAFF.

About this clone itself: The sample holds other DNA sequences that translate to the same CDR3. The chain links TRBV7-2 to TRBJ2-7; D possibly matches TRBD1 or TRBD2 (5 bases each). This CDR3 region has 13 residues. The V end lost 6 bases, the J end lost 1 base, and 10 bases lay between the germline ends. Germline CDR1 SGHTA, CDR2 FQGNSA. The CDR3 sequence is CASRSGTSYEQYF. The CDR3 DNA follows: TGTGCCAGCAGATCCGGGACGTCCTACGAGCAGTACTTC.

This chain uses TRBV27 with TRBJ1-6, with 9 positions matching TRBD1. The CDR3 consists of 15 residues. The V gene end was trimmed by 5 bases and the J gene end by 5 bases; junction bases not matched to a gene: 4. Germline CDR1 and CDR2: MNHEY and SMNVEV (reference sequence). The CDR3 nucleotides are TGTGCCAGCAGTAAGAGGACAGGGGATAATTCACCCCTCCACTTT. This encodes CASSKRTGDNSPLHF.

DNA for the CDR3: TGTGCCAGCAGCTTACGGGGTGGATACGAGCAGTACTTC. Amino acid sequence: CASSLRGGYEQYF. J is TRBJ2-7 and V is TRBV5-6, with D possibly TRBD2 on 5 matching bases. The germline CDR1 and CDR2 sequences are SGHDT and YYEEEE. The V and J ends lost 2 bases and 4 bases respectively, with 10 bases between them. The CDR3 has 13 residues.

This rearrangement joins TRBV18 to TRBJ2-7; weak D call: TRBD2 (6 bases). V dropped 5 bases and J dropped 4 bases, with 15 bases sitting between them. CDR1 and CDR2 from the germline V gene are KGHSH and LQKENI. This CDR3 has 14 residues. The CDR3 sequence: CASSGSGTLYEQYF. The CDR3 region has the DNA TGTGCCAGCTCAGGTTCCGGGACTCTTTACGAGCAGTACTTC.

Written as DNA, the CDR3 is TGTGCCAGCAGTAGAGTGGGAACTCACATGAACACTGAAGCTTTCTTT. Its translation: CASSRVGTHMNTEAFF. The gene calls are TRBV5-4 and TRBJ1-1, with D uncertain. The CDR3 contains 16 residues. The germline V and J ends were trimmed by 5 bases and 0 bases, with 17 bases remaining between them. Germline V CDR1 and CDR2: SGHNT, YYREEE (reference sequence).

This rearrangement joins TRBV7-8 to TRBJ2-4; TRBD2 matches 13 bases. This CDR3 has 20 residues. In germline, CDR1 is SGHVS, CDR2 FQNEAQ. The V and J ends lost 5 bases and 0 bases, in that order; junction bases with no gene match: 13. The CDR3 bases are TGTGCCAGCAGCCACGTGCCTGGGACTAGCGGGACAGGAGCCAAAAACATTCAGTACTTC. As protein: CASSHVPGTSGTGAKNIQYF.

DNA of the CDR3: TGTGCCAGCAGCCTCAATAGCAAAACGGATACGCAGTATTTT. This sequence encodes CASSLNSKTDTQYF. The J gene is TRBJ2-3, the V gene TRBV11-2, with D hard to call. The CDR3 is 14 amino acids. CDR1 SGHAT and CDR2 FQNNGV come from the germline V gene. Trimming left V 5 bases short and J 6 bases short, with 15 bases between. Combining the CDR3 with reference TRBV11-2 and TRBJ2-3 gives the whole variable domain EAGVAQSPRYKIIEKRQSVAFWCNPISGHATLYWYQQILGQGPKLLIQFQNNGVVDDSQLPKDRFSAERLKGVDSTLKIQPAKLEDSAVYLCASSLNSKTDTQYFGPGTRLTVL.

The V and J genes are TRBV28 and TRBJ1-2, with D possibly being TRBD1 (6 bases). CDR1 and CDR2 from the germline V gene are MDHEN and SYDVKM. This CDR3 is built from 14 residues. V gave up 3 bases and J gave up 4 bases, with 12 bases separating them. The CDR3 reads CASSFQGHGYGYTF. The CDR3 DNA reads TGTGCCAGCAGTTTCCAGGGGCATGGCTATGGCTACACCTTC.